Each of the 14 T cell receptor beta chains below was sequenced from the same sample in a study of regulatory T cells in long-lasting Graves disease (dated by TCRdb to the early 2020s). The time point label for this specimen denotes: newly diagnosed GD, antithyroid drugs for less than 3 months. RNA was extracted from PBMCs in TRIzol for both TCR sequencing and RNA sequencing. Libraries were constructed by multiplex PCR. Sequencer: Illumina HiSeq 4000. iRepertoire HTBI primers and Arm-PCR amplification of CDR3 regions were used to construct TCR beta libraries. Through fastp at Q25 and MiXCR, TCRdb rebuilt clones from the public reads, retaining in-frame beta chains. Every CDR3 protein is listed once, alongside the most common genes and DNA of its rows. The sample data list hundreds of thousands of distinct CDR3 sequences, and around 16% of these were observed just once. Of the sample, 25% is held by the ten largest clones.

The sample was also reused in another study, on T cells in Graves' hyperthyroidism and ophthalmopathy.

Sample: peripheral blood mononuclear cells (PBMCs), taken at new diagnosis, from a patient treated with antithyroid drugs. All receptors derive from a woman aged 40-60 years with Graves disease. Donor details come from another sample of the same person, matched by shared clones.

This clonotype appeared many times. The gene calls are TRBV6-1 and TRBJ1-1; D is undetermined. Trimming removed 4 bases at V and 4 bases at J, with 10 bases between. Germline CDR1 is MNHNS and CDR2 is SASEGT. The length of the CDR3 is 13 residues. CDR3 loop: CASSAELATEAFF. In DNA, the CDR3 is TGTGCCAGCAGTGCGGAGCTAGCCACTGAAGCTTTCTTT.

This clonotype was seen a handful of times. The chain uses TRBV24-1 and TRBJ2-1, with 9 bases matching TRBD1. V was pared by 4 bases and J by 7 bases, with 10 bases of the junction left unmatched. Germline CDR1 and CDR2: KGHDR and SFDVKD. This CDR3 has 16 amino acids. CDR3 sequence: CATSEEGTGLLNEQFF. In nucleotides, the CDR3 is TGTGCCACCAGTGAAGAAGGGACAGGGTTACTAAATGAGCAGTTCTTC.

This clonotype was found many times. This chain links TRBV7-8 with TRBJ1-1; no clear D. The CDR3 sequence is 13 residues long. V was shortened by 4 bases and J by 4 bases, with 10 bases between the two germline ends. In germline, CDR1 is SGHVS, CDR2 FQNEAQ. CDR3: CASSSKQSTEAFF. The CDR3 DNA sequence: TGTGCCAGCAGCTCGAAACAGAGCACTGAAGCTTTCTTT.

In this sample, this clonotype turned up many times. The rearrangement links TRBV12-5 to TRBJ2-1; 8 nucleotides match TRBD2. The CDR3 runs to 16 residues. V lost 2 bases, J lost 9 bases, and 12 bases stayed unmatched. The germline gives CDR1 LGHNT, CDR2 FRNRAP. The CDR3 sequence is CASGLISGTRGVEQFF. For the CDR3, the DNA is TGTGCTAGTGGTTTGATATCCGGGACTAGGGGAGTTGAGCAGTTCTTC.

This clonotype has more than one count but fewer than ten. The chain recombines TRBV4-2 with TRBJ2-3; no clear D. The CDR3 spans 16 residues. Per the germline V gene, CDR1 is LGHNA and CDR2 is YNFKEQ. Trimming cost V 3 bases and J 3 bases, with 16 bases left between them. CDR3 sequence (DNA): TGTGCCAGCAGCCACTACGGCGCGGAACGAACAGATACGCAGTATTTT. Amino acids: CASSHYGAERTDTQYF.

This clonotype was counted at least ten times. The chain uses TRBV12-3 or TRBV12-4 and TRBJ1-1, with D unclear. Trimming left V 2 bases short and J 6 bases short, with 7 bases between. CDR3 length equals 12 residues. The CDR3 region has the DNA TGTGCCAGCAGTTTAAGAGCGGCTGAAGCTTTCTTT. Translating it yields CASSLRAAEAFF.

V is TRBV9 and J is TRBJ2-3, with TRBD2 matching 10 bases. The J segment lost 2 bases and the V segment lost 4 bases, leaving 1 base of the junction unmatched. This CDR3 region has 14 residues. The germline V gene encodes CDR1 SGDLS and CDR2 YYNGEE. The CDR3 reads CASSTSGTTDTQYF. The CDR3 DNA reads as TGTGCCAGCAGCACTAGCGGGACCACAGATACGCAGTATTTT.

This clonotype has a count of ten or more. The chain combines TRBV11-2 with TRBJ2-1; D is undetermined. The CDR3 spans 17 residues. Germline-derived CDR1 and CDR2 are SGHAT and FQNNGV. V dropped 7 bases and J dropped 0 bases, with 19 bases sitting between them. The CDR3 sequence is CASTDPTILRSYNEQFF. In DNA, the CDR3 is TGTGCCAGCACCGACCCCACAATCTTGCGCTCCTACAATGAGCAGTTCTTC.

This clonotype was observed a handful of times. CDR3 DNA: TGTGCCAGCAGTGATTTCGAAGCTTTCTTT. Translated, it gives CASSDFEAFF. The genes are TRBV25-1 and TRBJ1-1; unclear D gene. This CDR3 region has 10 residues. In germline, CDR1 is MGHDK, CDR2 SYGVNS. Deletions cut 3 bases from V and 8 bases from J, with 4 bases between. The whole variable domain, filled in from reference TRBV25-1 and TRBJ1-1, reads EADIYQTPRYLVIGTGKKITLECSQTMGHDKMYWYQQDPGMELHLIHYSYGVNSTEKGDLSSESTVSRIRTEHFPLTLESARPSHTSQYLCASSDFEAFFGQGTRLTVV.

This clonotype has ten or more counts. The genes are TRBV5-1 and TRBJ1-2; D is possibly TRBD1 (5 bases). Germline V CDR1 and CDR2: SGHRS, YFSETQ. Trimming stripped 5 bases from V and 5 bases from J, with 13 bases between. The CDR3 contains 13 residues. The chain's CDR3 is CASRETEIYGYTF. The CDR3, as DNA: TGCGCCAGCAGGGAGACAGAGATATATGGCTACACCTTC.

The chain joins TRBV20-1 to TRBJ1-1, with 9 bases aligning to TRBD1. The junction had 7 bases not matched to a gene; V was cut back by 0 bases and J by 2 bases. The CDR3 has 16 residues. The germline gives CDR1 DFQATT, CDR2 SNEGSKA (reference sequence). Here the CDR3 reads CSARDPYRGRNTEAFF. CDR3 nucleotides: TGCAGTGCTAGAGATCCGTACAGGGGGCGCAACACTGAAGCTTTCTTT.

This clonotype appeared a few times. The chain links TRBV3-1 to TRBJ2-5; D remains unclear. CDR3 size: 14 residues. The V and J ends lost 0 bases and 2 bases respectively, with 7 bases between them. Germline V gene lookup returns CDR1 LGHDT and CDR2 YNNKEL (reference sequence). The CDR3 bases are TGTGCCAGCAGCCAAGATTTCCGTCAAGAGACCCAGTACTTC. As protein: CASSQDFRQETQYF.

This clonotype has ten or more counts. The rearrangement joins TRBV3-1 to TRBJ2-1; D is unclear. The V and J ends lost 0 bases and 2 bases respectively, with 8 bases between them. The CDR3 covers 15 residues. Germline CDR1 LGHDT, CDR2 YNNKEL (reference sequence). In DNA, the CDR3 is TGTGCCAGCAGCCAAGAGGGAAGAGCCTACAATGAGCAGTTCTTC. Translated, it gives CASSQEGRAYNEQFF.

There are many counts of this clonotype. The genes are TRBV28 and TRBJ1-4, with unresolved D. V gave up 3 bases and J gave up 0 bases, with 5 bases separating them. The CDR3 runs to 14 residues. Germline loops: CDR1 MDHEN, CDR2 SYDVKM. This CDR3 reads CASSLSTTNEKLFF. As DNA, the CDR3 is TGTGCCAGCAGTTTGTCTACAACTAATGAAAAACTGTTTTTT.